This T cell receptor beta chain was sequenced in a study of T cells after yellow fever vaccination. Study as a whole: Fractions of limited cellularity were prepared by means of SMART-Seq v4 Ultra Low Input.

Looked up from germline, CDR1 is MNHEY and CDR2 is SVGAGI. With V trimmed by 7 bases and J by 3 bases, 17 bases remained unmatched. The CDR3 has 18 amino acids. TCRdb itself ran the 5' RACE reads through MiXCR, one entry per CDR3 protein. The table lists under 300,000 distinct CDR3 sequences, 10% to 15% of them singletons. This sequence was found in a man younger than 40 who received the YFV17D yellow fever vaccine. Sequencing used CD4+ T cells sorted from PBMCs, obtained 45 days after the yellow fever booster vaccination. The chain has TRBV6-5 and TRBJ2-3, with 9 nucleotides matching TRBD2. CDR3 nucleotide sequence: TGTGCCAGCATTACCGCGAATAGGGCGGGAGGGTTTACAGATACGCAGTATTTT. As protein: CASITANRAGGFTDTQYF.